This TCR beta chain is drawn from a study of CD8+ T cells in alopecia areata (dated by TCRdb to the late 2010s). Describing the broader study: Female C3H/HeJ recipients, roughly 6-10 weeks old, were grafted with skin from C3H/HeJ donors with spontaneous alopecia (about 6-12 months old). TCRbeta CDR3 regions were amplified by immunoSEQ multiplex PCR using 35 Vbeta forward and 13 Jbeta reverse primers. Human TCRbeta sequencing covered scalp tissue and sorted CD4+ and CD8+ peripheral blood T cells from patchy and totalis/universalis alopecia areata patients and healthy controls. RNA was extracted with the PAXgene miRNA kit for fixed scalp, the miRNeasy kit for PBMCs, and the RNeasy kit for mouse skin. Scalp clonality was compared among normal scalp (n=4), patchy alopecia areata scalp (n=8), and alopecia totalis/universalis scalp (n=8). High-throughput TCRbeta sequencing was used to examine T cell clonal expansion in alopecia areata in both the C3H/HeJ mouse model and human patients. Beyond this particular receptor, the publication reports: Shared TCR sequences between patients were less evident than in mice, which may be partly attributable to HLA diversity in the patient population. Scalp TCR repertoire analysis is complicated because resident alphabeta T cells in normal human skin are also sequenced, whereas mouse skin is dominated by gammadelta T cells. Higher clonality and more expanded CD8+ clones were observed in lesional scalp than in normal scalp, particularly in alopecia totalis/universalis, a finding suggestive of antigenic drive.

Pooled mouse cutaneous lymph node cells were stained for CD4, CD8alpha, NKG2D, NKG2ACE and other markers, then sorted on a BD Influx. Comment on this clone: The target of this receptor is not known. For this mouse receptor, gene names and germline sequences are murine. The CDR3 end falls 4 residues outside the read, so it is completed with the germline J gene.

The method was the immunoSEQ multiplex PCR assay. For TCR sequencing, RNA was extracted from every sample and reverse transcribed into cDNA to serve as template. SuperScript III was used for first-strand cDNA synthesis, primed with a 2:1 mix of oligo-dT and random hexamers. A synthetic immune receptor repertoire was used to assess amplification bias, and residual bias was removed computationally. Libraries were sequenced on Illumina HiSeq with 60 bp reads covering the CDR3, read from J toward V. Per the source publication's procedure: Raw reads were preprocessed to remove errors, and CDR3 was defined according to IMGT conventions as the region from the conserved cysteine to phenylalanine. To get clonality, Shannon entropy was normalized by log2 of the number of productive unique TCRs and the result was subtracted from 1. CD4 or CD8 identity of scalp clones was inferred by cross-referencing scalp TCRbeta sequences with sorted blood CD4 and CD8 repertoires. Entries here come from immuneACCESS through TCRdb and include only in-frame sequences with V and J called. Some clones fail to appear in such tables; in the studies checked, an unresolved V gene covers under half of the shortfall, and the cause of the remainder is unknown. V, J and clone size derive from that table, while D and trimming were established from the DNA sequence. This sample holds 200,000 to 300,000 clones in total, without any singletons. The biggest ten clones account for roughly 1.2% of the sample.

The CDR3, cysteine through phenylalanine, is 14 amino acids long. Shown are 30 bases from within the CDR3, in frame from base 1. The germline ends are 11 bases apart after V is trimmed by 4 bases and J by 1 base. Sequences NNHDY (CDR1) and SYVADS (CDR2) are obtained from the germline V gene. This chain joins TRBV13-3 to TRBJ1-2, with a weak D call of TRBD1 (5 bases match). This TCR derives from a C3H/HeJ mouse with alopecia areata. The MHC haplotype found in this strain is H2-k. Sequences were obtained from CD4+ T cells sorted from a lymph node. The encoded CDR3 is CASSPRGGNSDYTF. CDR3 DNA (partial): TGTGCCAGCAGTCCTCGGGGGGGAAACTCC.